What follows is one T cell receptor beta chain and its context. Its antigen is still unknown. Base qualities are missing; no much larger clone stands one base away. The record originates from a study of regulatory T cells in long-lasting Graves disease (dated by TCRdb to 2020 to 2023). Background on the whole study: In the newly diagnosed Graves' disease group, patients had been taking antithyroid drugs for less than 3 months. This study used TCR sequencing and RNA sequencing of peripheral blood to compare persistent Graves' disease patients against newly diagnosed Graves' disease patients. The study was registered as a clinical trial and conducted in China. TCR sequencing covered 13 persistent and around 20 newly diagnosed Graves' disease patients, about 35 samples in total.

Study-wide findings and limitations: More public clonotypes were shared among persistent patients (approximately 3,000) than among newly diagnosed patients (more than 950). The small sample size was acknowledged by the authors as a limitation that may reduce accuracy. Sequencing and analysis were restricted to the TCR beta chain. The study examined only peripheral blood because the primary lesion, thyroid tissue, could not be accessed. Compared with newly diagnosed patients, persistent Graves' disease patients had lower TCR Shannon entropy and fewer highly expanded clones, which suggests clonal expansion. Persistent disease showed preferential use of TRBV28, TRBJ1-2 and TRBJ2-5, whereas newly diagnosed disease favored TRBV20-1 and TRBJ2-1.

According to the study, the label for this sample's time point signals: newly diagnosed GD, antithyroid drugs for less than 3 months. For both TCR sequencing and RNA sequencing, RNA was extracted from PBMCs using TRIzol. The diagnosis of Graves' disease was made according to American Thyroid Association guidelines. Patients were recruited from an endocrinology department in Xi'an, China. Each patient gave 9 to 10 milliliters of peripheral blood, collected in an EDTA anticoagulant tube. Ficoll Paque Plus density gradient separation was used to isolate PBMCs, and no additional T cell sorting was done. An Agilent 2100 Bioanalyzer and agarose gel were used to check RNA quality, and a NanoDrop 2000 was used to measure RNA concentration. According to the germline V gene, CDR1 reads SGHRS and CDR2 reads YFSETQ. The CDR3 has 16 amino acids, counting the end cysteine and phenylalanine. Only CDR3 DNA remains: 48 bases, in frame from the first base. A distance of 20 bases separates the germline ends of V and J, which lose 4 bases and 7 bases respectively.

The library came from multiplex PCR. The sequencer listed for this sample is Illumina HiSeq 4000. iRepertoire HTBI primers and Arm-PCR amplification of CDR3 regions were used to construct TCR beta libraries. Before sequencing, the PCR products underwent gel purification. As for the authors' bioinformatics: A total of some 60 TRBV and some 15 TRBJ segments were identified across samples and were used for gene usage analysis of CDR3 amino acid clonotypes. COPE and FqMerger were used to merge filtered high-quality paired reads into contigs. BLAST was used to align contigs to IMGT TRBV, TRBD and TRBJ reference genes, and CDR3 was defined according to IMGT. Any clonotype with a frequency above 0.1% was classified as a highly expanded clone. Shannon entropy served as the measure of repertoire diversity, while the Gini coefficient captured V-J evenness. A clonotype was considered public if more than one individual shared it. TCRdb took the public reads, trimmed them with fastp at Q25, ran MiXCR for clone calling and kept in-frame beta chains. CDR3 protein sequences are deduplicated, and each keeps its most common genes and DNA. Clone size and V and J calls follow TCRdb, not the original study. The sample table holds 600,000 to 650,000 distinct CDR3 sequences, of which about 15% were seen once. 18% of the sample is in the top ten clones.

The same specimen was also included in a second study, on T cells in Graves' hyperthyroidism and ophthalmopathy. That second publication adds: Graves' hyperthyroidism was defined as stable when no progression to ophthalmopathy occurred over 18 months of follow-up. Hyperthyroidism patients were newly diagnosed, with disease duration under 2 months, and aged 18 to 65 years. Exclusion was applied to patients with uncontrolled infections, other autoimmune diseases, pregnancy or lactation. Diagnoses were based on clinical symptoms, serum thyroxine and TRAb, thyroid ultrasound and orbital computed tomography. The TCR CDR3 was subjected to a first round of RT-PCR using the HTBI primer set and the Qiagen OneStep RT-PCR kit. Most expanded thyroid clonotypes (frequency above 0.001) were also found in blood, which suggests that blood repertoires may mirror thyroid immune responses. A 13 V-J signature model separated ophthalmopathy from stable hyperthyroidism, with 87.88% sensitivity and about 81% specificity in cross-validation and 80%/75% in testing. In validation, the model predicted progression to ophthalmopathy a median of roughly 6.1 months before onset, with about 64% sensitivity and roughly 77% specificity. To identify distinguishing TCR V-J signatures, a discovery cohort of some 100 patients was used, comprising some 43 with Graves' ophthalmopathy and around 60 with stable Graves' hyperthyroidism. Prospective prediction of ophthalmopathy was tested in an independent validation cohort consisting of 18 hyperthyroidism patients and more than 15 patients who later progressed to ophthalmopathy. For training and testing, the roughly 100 patients in the discovery cohort were randomly divided in a 7:3 ratio. In more than 5 Graves' hyperthyroidism patients, the study also compared T-cell repertoires from thyroid tissue with T-cell repertoires from blood. Once sampling was done, hyperthyroidism patients were given methimazole at a starting dose of 30 mg daily, whereas ophthalmopathy patients were given high-dose intravenous methylprednisolone. A second multiplex PCR round built the libraries, followed by size selection and purification. Libraries were sequenced paired-end with 100 bp reads on an Illumina HiSeq2000. SOAPnuke was used to process the raw data, with reads discarded if the reads contained adapters or uncalled bases, had a mean Phred below 15, or lacked an exact constant-primer or identifier match. High-quality paired reads were merged using COPE v1.2.5, and each unique nucleotide sequence was defined as a clonotype. MiTCR v1.1 was used to align clonotypes to the IMGT TRBV, TRBD and TRBJ reference segments. Analysis was restricted to V-J combinations with a frequency above 0.0001, which covered about 99% of repertoires. The TCS score was defined as F50 (clonal expansion) divided by E x V (chaos), with BLOSUM62-based TCRdist calculated between CDR3 peptides within each V-J. Welch's t-statistics and random forest reduced just over 500 V-J features to about 13, which were used in a naive Bayes classifier (R e1071). No statistical method was used to set the sample size in advance, and investigators knew the group allocation. The paper describes TCR Vbeta CDR3 sequencing of 140 or so peripheral blood samples, made up of around 41 ophthalmopathy patients, approximately 76 hyperthyroidism patients and around 17 progressor patients.

The sample here was peripheral blood mononuclear cells (PBMCs), taken at new diagnosis, from a patient treated with antithyroid drugs. In this chain, TRBV5-1 is recombined with TRBJ1-4; TRBD1 is perhaps the D gene, given 6 matching bases. This sequence originates from a woman aged 30 to 39 with Graves disease. Donor details come from another sample of the same person, matched by shared clones. The DNA sequence is TGCGCCAGCAGCCCCCCATCAGGGGCAGGGAGTGAAAAACTGTTTTTT. Its protein product is CASSPPSGAGSEKLFF.